This TCR beta chain stems from a study of blood T cell repertoires in COVID-19. For the study at large: Samples representing acute and convalescent COVID-19 were sourced from the United States, Italy and Spain.

Trimming at V came to 0 bases and at J to 5 bases, leaving 5 bases not matched to a gene. This CDR3 has 15 residues. The germline CDR1 and CDR2 sequences are SGHTS and YDEGEE. Only in-frame clones appear in the TCRdb table, and some are missing; sequencing was by immunoSEQ multiplex PCR. The sample contains some 350,000 clones, roughly 89% of which appear only once. The source material was peripheral blood. This receptor was taken from a man younger than 35 with active or convalescent COVID-19. The rearrangement uses TRBV5-8 and TRBJ2-5, with 9 bases that match TRBD2. CDR3 in DNA: TGTGCCAGCAGCTTGGCCCTCCTAGCGGGGGAGACCCAGTACTTC. It codes for CASSLALLAGETQYF.